A single sample is the source of the 13 T cell receptor beta chains below, sequenced in a study of HIV-infected patients and healthy controls. 400 to 550 ng RNA was reverse transcribed with alpha and beta constant-region primers. Each of the alpha and beta chains got its own library through chain-specific third strand synthesis with indices. MiXCR was run by TCRdb on the 5' RACE reads, yielding one entry per CDR3 protein. The sample consists of about 6,600 distinct CDR3 sequences, more than 9% of them appearing once. Follow-up blood was drawn about 14 weeks, roughly three months, after antiretroviral therapy began. Whole blood was used without fractionation, so all unsorted peripheral T cells were included. Here the sequenced sample was blood, taken during antiretroviral therapy. Every receptor here comes from an adult with HIV infection.

By share of the sample, this clonotype is medium-sized. The chain carries TRBV19 and TRBJ2-4; D call uncertain. The CDR3 spans 15 residues. Deletions cut 5 bases from V and 0 bases from J, with 11 bases between. The germline gives CDR1 LNHDA, CDR2 SQIVND (reference sequence). The CDR3, as DNA: TGTGCCAGTAGTTTTGGGCACGGAGCCAAAAACATTCAGTACTTC. Translating gives CASSFGHGAKNIQYF.

By sample share, this clonotype is medium-sized. The chain carries TRBV20-1 and TRBJ2-3, with TRBD1 identical over 12 bases. The trim removed 1 base at V and 9 bases at J, leaving 5 bases unmatched. The CDR3 contains 14 residues. The germline V gene encodes CDR1 DFQATT and CDR2 SNEGSKA (reference sequence). Here the CDR3 DNA reads TGCAGTGCTAGAGGGGGACAGGGGGCAGGGACGCAGTATTTT. This encodes CSARGGQGAGTQYF.

By share of the sample, this clonotype is medium-sized. V is TRBV5-1 and J is TRBJ2-5; D is undetermined. Trimming removed 1 base from V and 2 bases from J, with 3 bases in between. The germline V gene encodes CDR1 SGHRS and CDR2 YFSETQ. CDR3 length: 12 amino acids. In nucleotides, the CDR3 is TGCGCCAGCAGCTTGCGTCAAGAGACCCAGTACTTC. As protein: CASSLRQETQYF.

As DNA, the CDR3 is TGTGCCAGCAGCTTTTTCGACAGAGCCAATGAGCAGTTCTTC. Amino acids: CASSFFDRANEQFF. The chain uses TRBV5-6 and TRBJ2-1, with D possibly matching TRBD1 (5 bases). V lost 2 bases, J lost 6 bases, and 12 bases lay in between. The CDR3 spans 14 residues. Germline V lookup: CDR1 SGHDT, CDR2 YYEEEE. Full variable domain (remainder filled in from reference TRBV5-6 and TRBJ2-1): DAGVTQSPTHLIKTRGQQVTLRCSPKSGHDTVSWYQQALGQGPQFIFQYYEEEERQRGNFPDRFSGHQFPNYSSELNVNALLLGDSALYLCASSFFDRANEQFFGPGTRLTVL.

This clonotype is medium-sized in the sample. V and J are TRBV7-9 and TRBJ1-2; D gene unclear. The CDR3 sequence is 15 residues long. Trimming shortened V by 6 bases and J by 8 bases, and 22 bases separated the two germline ends. The V gene's germline CDR1 is SEHNR and CDR2 FQNEAQ (reference sequence). The CDR3 bases are TGTGCCAGCAGGGGATCCCCGGTGGATCCGGTCGGCTACACCTTC. It codes for CASRGSPVDPVGYTF.

This clonotype was seen many times. The J gene is TRBJ1-6, the V gene TRBV12-5; 9 nucleotides agree with TRBD1. The V gene's germline CDR1 is LGHNT and CDR2 FRNRAP. V shed 5 bases, J shed 6 bases, and the junction held 5 bases outside the gene matches. The CDR3 contains 15 residues. Written as DNA, the CDR3 is TGTGCTAGTGGTACTGCGGGACAGGGTAATTCACCCCTCCACTTT. It specifies CASGTAGQGNSPLHF.

This clonotype is classed as large. The chain couples TRBV3-1 to TRBJ2-1; TRBD2 matches 10 bases. V shed 4 bases, J shed 8 bases, and the junction held 11 bases outside the gene matches. The CDR3 has 16 amino acids. Germline V gene sequence: CDR1 LGHDT, CDR2 YNNKEL (reference sequence). DNA for the CDR3: TGTGCCAGCAGCCCCGTCAGCGGGGGGGCCGGGGATGAGCAGTTCTTC. Its translation: CASSPVSGGAGDEQFF.

This clonotype was observed a few times. The rearrangement links TRBV7-2 to TRBJ2-4; possible D gene TRBD1, 5 bases. The V end was cut by 3 bases, the J end by 2 bases, with 14 bases between. The CDR3 runs 16 residues. Germline CDR1 is SGHTA and CDR2 is FQGNSA. DNA for the CDR3: TGTGCCAGCAGCTTGGCGGCCAGGGCGTCCAAAAACATTCAGTACTTC. Its translation: CASSLAARASKNIQYF.

This clonotype was counted a few times. J is TRBJ1-6 and V is TRBV12-3 or TRBV12-4; unclear D gene. The CDR3 totals 11 residues. Trimming removed 8 bases from V and 7 bases from J, with 6 bases in between. For the CDR3, the DNA is TGTGCCAGCGGGGAAAATTCACCCCTCCACTTT. Translating gives CASGENSPLHF.

This clonotype counts as medium-sized. The rearrangement links TRBV11-2 to TRBJ2-3; 10 bases map to TRBD2. The CDR3 runs 12 residues. Germline V gene lookup returns CDR1 SGHAT and CDR2 FQNNGV. V dropped 5 bases and J dropped 15; count of bases not matched to a gene: 8. The DNA for the CDR3 is TGTGCCAGCAGCCCAACTAGCGGGGCTAGATATTTT. The encoded protein is CASSPTSGARYF.

This chain connects TRBV28 to TRBJ2-4; 7 bases are shared with TRBD1. Germline CDR1 and CDR2: MDHEN and SYDVKM. The J segment lost 0 bases and the V segment lost 4 bases, leaving 6 bases of the junction unmatched. This CDR3 comprises 16 residues. The DNA for the CDR3 is TGTGCCAGCAGTTGGACAGGTACCTTAGCCAAAAACATTCAGTACTTC. It translates to CASSWTGTLAKNIQYF.

In its sample, this clonotype is medium-sized. The chain is built from TRBV19 and TRBJ2-7; 8 bases are shared with TRBD1. Germline CDR1 reads LNHDA; CDR2 reads SQIVND (reference sequence). The CDR3 extends over 14 amino acids. V lost 3 bases and J lost 5; bases outside the gene matches: 6. CDR3 loop: CASSIAGGLDEQYF. In nucleotides, the CDR3 is TGTGCCAGTAGTATTGCAGGGGGCCTGGACGAGCAGTACTTC.

This clonotype came up many times. The rearrangement joins TRBV9 to TRBJ2-3, with D perhaps matching TRBD1 (5 bases). This CDR3 comprises 12 residues. The germline V and J ends were trimmed by 4 bases and 7 bases, with 10 bases remaining between them. Germline values: CDR1 SGDLS, CDR2 YYNGEE. CDR3 residues: CASSSGRNTQYF. In DNA form, the CDR3 reads TGTGCCAGCAGCTCAGGGCGGAATACGCAGTATTTT.